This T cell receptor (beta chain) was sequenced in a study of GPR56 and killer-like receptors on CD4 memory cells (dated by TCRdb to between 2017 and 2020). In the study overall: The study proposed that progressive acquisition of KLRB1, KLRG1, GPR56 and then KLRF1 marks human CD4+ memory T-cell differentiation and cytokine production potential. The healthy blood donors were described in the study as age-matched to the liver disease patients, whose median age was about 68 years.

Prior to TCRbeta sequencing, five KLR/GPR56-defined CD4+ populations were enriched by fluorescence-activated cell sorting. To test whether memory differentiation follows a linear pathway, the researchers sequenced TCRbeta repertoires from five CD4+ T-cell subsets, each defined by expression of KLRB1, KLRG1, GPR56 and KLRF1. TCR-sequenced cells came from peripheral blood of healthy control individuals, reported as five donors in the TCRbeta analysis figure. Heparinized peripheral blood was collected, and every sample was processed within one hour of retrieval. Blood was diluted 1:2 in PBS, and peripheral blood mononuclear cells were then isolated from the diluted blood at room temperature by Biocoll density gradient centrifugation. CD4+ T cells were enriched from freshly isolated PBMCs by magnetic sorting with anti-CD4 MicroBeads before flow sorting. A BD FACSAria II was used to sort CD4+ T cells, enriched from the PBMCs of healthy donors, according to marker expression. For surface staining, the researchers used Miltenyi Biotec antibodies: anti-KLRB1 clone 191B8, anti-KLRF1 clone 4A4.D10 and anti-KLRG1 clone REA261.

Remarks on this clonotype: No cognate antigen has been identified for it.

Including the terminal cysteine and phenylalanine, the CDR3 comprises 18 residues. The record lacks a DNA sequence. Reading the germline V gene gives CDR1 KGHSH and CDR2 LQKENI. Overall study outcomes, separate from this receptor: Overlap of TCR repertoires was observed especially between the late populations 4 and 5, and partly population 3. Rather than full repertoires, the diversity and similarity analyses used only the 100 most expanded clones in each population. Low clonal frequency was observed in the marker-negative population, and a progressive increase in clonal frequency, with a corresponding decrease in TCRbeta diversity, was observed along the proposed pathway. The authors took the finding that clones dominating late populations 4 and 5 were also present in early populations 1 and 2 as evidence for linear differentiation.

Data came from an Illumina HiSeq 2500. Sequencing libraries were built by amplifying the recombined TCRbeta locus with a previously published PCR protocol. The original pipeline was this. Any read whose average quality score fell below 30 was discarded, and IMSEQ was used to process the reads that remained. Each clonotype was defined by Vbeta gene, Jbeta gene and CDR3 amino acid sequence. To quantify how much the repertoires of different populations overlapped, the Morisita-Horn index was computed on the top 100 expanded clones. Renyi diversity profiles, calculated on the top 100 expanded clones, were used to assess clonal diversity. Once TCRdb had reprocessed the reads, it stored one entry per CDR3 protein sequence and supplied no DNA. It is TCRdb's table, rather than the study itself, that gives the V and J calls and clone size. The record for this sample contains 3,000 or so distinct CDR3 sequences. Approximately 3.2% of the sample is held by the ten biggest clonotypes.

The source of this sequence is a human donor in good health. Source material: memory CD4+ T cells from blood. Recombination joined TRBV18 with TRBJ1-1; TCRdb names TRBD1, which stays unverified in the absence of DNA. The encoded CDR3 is CASSPPGDRGSRDTEAFF.